This TCR beta chain was profiled in a study of shared clonotypes between healthy human individuals. Data came from immunoSEQ multiplex PCR; TCRdb stores just in-frame clones and leaves some out. The sample holds about 1.1 million clones, about 80% seen once. V was cut by 6 bases and J by 1 base, with 18 bases left in between. Germline V gene lookup returns CDR1 MDHEN and CDR2 SYDVKM. This CDR3 region has 17 residues. Sequences were obtained from memory CD4+ T cells from PBMCs. Sample subset: CD45RA-negative fraction. This TCR came from a man between 18 and 35 years old in good health. Some clones in this sample may be carry-over from other donors' samples. The rearrangement joins TRBV28 to TRBJ1-4, with a weak D call TRBD1 (6 bases). CDR3 amino acids: CASRHRGPGKTNEKLFF. Written as DNA, the CDR3 is TGTGCCAGCAGACATCGGGGGCCAGGGAAAACTAATGAAAAACTGTTTTTT.